One sample yielded the 26 T cell receptor beta chains listed below, sequenced in a study of OX40 agonist ivuxolimab in advanced cancers. The data were produced by immunoSEQ multiplex PCR, yet TCRdb's version contains in-frame clones alone and is incomplete. Of tens of thousands of clones listed, 85% to 95% were seen once; the top ten hold around 8.7%. This material consisted of CD4+ or CD8+ T cells sorted from blood, taken in a trial of the OX40 agonist ivuxolimab. Every receptor here comes from an adult with an advanced solid tumor such as melanoma, head and neck, liver or kidney cancer.

V usage is TRBV4-1 and J usage is TRBJ2-5, with D possibly being TRBD1 (6 bases). The CDR3 is made up of 16 amino acids. Germline V gene lookup returns CDR1 MGHRA and CDR2 YSYEKL. V was trimmed by 1 base and J by 4 bases, leaving 16 bases between them. CDR3 sequence (DNA): TGCGCCAGCAGCCAAGTAGATTGGACAGAGGGAGAGACCCAGTACTTC. Its protein is CASSQVDWTEGETQYF.

This CDR3 reads CAISGGNSYEQYF. The CDR3 DNA follows: TGTGCCATCAGTGGAGGCAACTCCTACGAGCAGTACTTC. The chain joins TRBV10-3 to TRBJ2-7; D unresolved. Germline lookup yields CDR1 ENHRY and CDR2 SYGVKD. The CDR3 extends over 13 amino acids. V lost 4 bases and J 0 bases, leaving 7 bases between the germline ends.

The chain couples TRBV5-4 to TRBJ1-1; D may be TRBD1 (5 bases). This CDR3 has 14 residues. Germline-derived CDR1 and CDR2 are SGHNT and YYREEE (reference sequence). V lost 6 bases and J lost 5, with 17 bases in between. CDR3 nucleotides: TGTGCCAGCATGCCCGAGGACGGACAAACTGAAGCTTTCTTT. Encoded protein: CASMPEDGQTEAFF.

V usage is TRBV28 and J usage is TRBJ2-5, with 11 bases matching TRBD2. V lost 3 bases to trimming and J lost 4 bases; unmatched junction nucleotides: 4. The CDR3 spans 15 residues. CDR1 is MDHEN, CDR2 SYDVKM, per germline. CDR3 DNA: TGTGCCAGCAGTTTTGGCCTAGCGGGAGGAGAGACCCAGTACTTC. Translating gives CASSFGLAGGETQYF.

V usage is TRBV14 and J usage is TRBJ2-7, with TRBD1 matching 12 bases. This CDR3 is 15 amino acids long. Germline V CDR1 and CDR2: SGHDN, FVKESK. After removal of 4 bases from V and 3 bases from J, the junction contained 4 bases not matched to a gene. CDR3 amino acids: CASSPGTGGFYEQYF. The DNA for the CDR3 is TGTGCCAGCAGCCCCGGGACAGGGGGCTTCTACGAGCAGTACTTC.

This clone was seen only once. This chain joins TRBV5-6 and TRBJ1-1; no clear D gene. The V gene's germline CDR1 is SGHDT and CDR2 YYEEEE. The V end lost 1 base, the J end lost 2 bases, and 9 bases lay between the germline ends. The CDR3 is 14 residues long. In DNA form, the CDR3 reads TGTGCCAGCAGCTTGCCTCTCCCAAACACTGAAGCTTTCTTT. This encodes CASSLPLPNTEAFF.

The V and J genes are TRBV2 and TRBJ2-7; D is uncertain. Germline values: CDR1 SNHLY, CDR2 FYNNEI. This CDR3 spans 10 amino acids. With 6 bases removed from V and 4 bases from J, the gap between germline ends came to 4 bases. The chain's CDR3 is CASRLYEQYF. CDR3 nucleotide sequence: TGTGCCAGCAGGCTGTACGAGCAGTACTTC.

The chain recombines TRBV4-2 with TRBJ2-3; D is unclear. The V gene lost 3 bases and the J gene lost 2 bases, with 6 bases spanning the gap. The CDR3 is 13 amino acids. From germline, CDR1 is LGHNA and CDR2 YNFKEQ. CDR3 sequence: CASSHEDTDTQYF. Here the CDR3 DNA reads TGTGCCAGCAGCCACGAAGACACAGATACGCAGTATTTT.

The chain joins TRBV21-1 to TRBJ2-3; no DNA check was done on the table's D call, TRBD1. TRBV21-1 has pseudogene status. This CDR3 comprises 20 residues. CDR3 nucleotides: TGTGCCAGCAGCAAAGCTGTTTGGGACAGACATCCCGGGTACACAGATACGCAGTATTTT. Translating gives CASSKAVWDRHPGYTDTQYF.

The chain links TRBV7-5 to TRBJ1-5; the table's D gene call, TRBD1, was not cross checked with the DNA. TRBV7-5 is listed as a pseudogene. The CDR3 has 19 residues. The CDR3 DNA reads as TGTGCCAGAAGCTTAGCGCTTACGTTCTCCGGACAGAGCAATCAGCCCCAGCATTTT. It specifies CARSLALTFSGQSNQPQHF.

This clone was counted once. The chain uses TRBV4-3 and TRBJ2-7, with D perhaps assigned TRBD1 or TRBD2 (5 bases each). The germline V gene has CDR1 LGHNA and CDR2 YSLEER. This CDR3 is 19 amino acids long. The V end was cut by 4 bases, the J end by 3 bases, with 28 bases between. This CDR3 reads CASSLIRAGTGPPYYEQYF. The CDR3 DNA reads as TGCGCCAGCAGCCTCATCAGGGCCGGTACGGGGCCCCCGTACTACGAGCAGTACTTC.

The V and J genes are TRBV7-9 and TRBJ1-1, with 8 bases lining up with TRBD1. Germline V gives CDR1 SEHNR, CDR2 FQNEAQ (reference sequence). This CDR3 region has 13 residues. V lost 4 bases to trimming and J lost 7 bases; unmatched junction nucleotides: 5. The CDR3 DNA follows: TGTGCCAGCAGCTGGACAGGGATTAATGAAGCTTTCTTT. Its translation: CASSWTGINEAFF. The full variable domain, its missing parts supplied by reference TRBV7-9 and TRBJ1-1, is DTGVSQNPRHKITKRGQNVTFRCDPISEHNRLYWYRQTLGQGPEFLTYFQNEAQLEKSRLLSDRFSAERPKGSFSTLEIQRTEQGDSAMYLCASSWTGINEAFFGQGTRLTVV.

This sequence joins TRBV9 and TRBJ2-1; D gene unclear. Germline CDR1 reads SGDLS; CDR2 reads YYNGEE. The CDR3 covers 14 residues. V was shortened by 1 base and J by 7 bases, with 12 bases between the two germline ends. CDR3 sequence (DNA): TGTGCCAGCAGCGTATTATTGTTCGGGAATGAGCAGTTCTTC. This translates into CASSVLLFGNEQFF.

The chain carries TRBV27 and TRBJ1-6; 8 positions agree with TRBD1. CDR1 is MNHEY, CDR2 SMNVEV, per germline (reference sequence). The length of the CDR3 is 16 residues. The V segment lost 2 bases and the J segment 6 bases; nucleotides outside the gene matches: 6. In DNA form, the CDR3 reads TGTGCCAGCAGTTTAGACCCAGGGGGCGTTAATTCACCCCTCCACTTT. It codes for CASSLDPGGVNSPLHF.

The chain has TRBV27 and TRBJ2-2, with 7 nucleotides matching TRBD2. The V gene end was trimmed by 2 bases and the J gene end by 5 bases; junction bases not matched to a gene: 5. Germline V gene lookup returns CDR1 MNHEY and CDR2 SMNVEV (reference sequence). CDR3 length: 15 residues. CDR3 in amino acids: CASSLAGDGTGELFF. Here the CDR3 DNA reads TGTGCCAGCAGTTTAGCGGGAGATGGTACCGGGGAGCTGTTTTTT.

The chain recombines TRBV4-3 with TRBJ1-5, with D maybe TRBD1 (6 bases). Trimming shortened V by 0 bases and J by 4 bases, and 10 bases separated the two germline ends. The CDR3 has 15 amino acids. Germline loops: CDR1 LGHNA, CDR2 YSLEER. In nucleotides, the CDR3 is TGCGCCAGCAGCCAAGATCTAGGGGGTAATCAGCCCCAGCATTTT. Residues: CASSQDLGGNQPQHF.

V and J are TRBV6-5 and TRBJ1-1, with D maybe TRBD1 (6 bases). Trimming took off 2 bases at V and 3 bases at J, with 7 bases between the two ends. The CDR3 spans 13 residues. CDR1 is MNHEY, CDR2 SVGAGI, per germline. The DNA of the CDR3 is TGTGCCAGCAGTTACAACAGGGACACTGAAGCTTTCTTT. It specifies CASSYNRDTEAFF.

The rearrangement uses TRBV5-8 and TRBJ2-1; 13 nucleotides align to TRBD2. From germline, CDR1 is SGHTS and CDR2 YDEGEE. Trimming removed 4 bases from V and 6 bases from J; junction bases left unmatched: 4. The CDR3 has 15 residues. CDR3 nucleotides: TGTGCCAGCAGCATTACTAGCGGGAGGGCCAATGAGCAGTTCTTC. Residues: CASSITSGRANEQFF.

The genes are TRBV4-1 and TRBJ1-5; 8 positions agree with TRBD1. This CDR3 contains 15 residues. Germline V lookup: CDR1 MGHRA, CDR2 YSYEKL. V trimming: 0 bases; J trimming: 5 bases; junction bases outside the gene matches: 3. Here the CDR3 reads CASSQDTGGDQPQHF. The CDR3 nucleotides are TGCGCCAGCAGCCAAGACACAGGGGGGGATCAGCCCCAGCATTTT.

The V call is TRBV18, the J call TRBJ2-2, with unresolved D. Germline V gives CDR1 KGHSH, CDR2 LQKENI. V lost 0 bases and J lost 5, with 13 bases in between. CDR3 length: 16 residues. Written as DNA, the CDR3 is TGTGCCAGCTCACCACCCCTTAGAAGAGGTACCGGGGAGCTGTTTTTT. Protein: CASSPPLRRGTGELFF. The full variable domain, its missing parts supplied by reference TRBV18 and TRBJ2-2, is NAGVMQNPRHLVRRRGQEARLRCSPMKGHSHVYWYRQLPEEGLKFMVYLQKENIIDESGMPKERFSAEFPKEGPSILRIQQVVRGDSAAYFCASSPPLRRGTGELFFGEGSRLTVL.

This chain uses TRBV29-1 with TRBJ2-5, with D perhaps TRBD2 (7 bases). Germline values: CDR1 SQVTM, CDR2 ANQGSEA. This CDR3 region has 20 residues. V was shortened by 2 bases and J by 4 bases, with 32 bases between the two germline ends. CDR3 in amino acids: CSVESGAGFLEGEGGETQYF. The CDR3 DNA reads as TGCAGCGTTGAATCCGGGGCAGGGTTCCTAGAGGGGGAGGGGGGAGAGACCCAGTACTTC.

This clone appeared once. The J gene is TRBJ2-1, the V gene TRBV5-1; D is uncertain. The CDR3 is 16 residues long. Germline V gene sequence: CDR1 SGHRS, CDR2 YFSETQ. Trimming shortened V by 2 bases and J by 0 bases, and 12 bases separated the two germline ends. CDR3 loop: CASSFPPDTSYNEQFF. CDR3 bases: TGCGCCAGCAGCTTCCCCCCGGATACCTCCTACAATGAGCAGTTCTTC.

The V gene is TRBV19, the J gene TRBJ2-2; D possibly corresponds to TRBD2 (5 bases). This CDR3 is built from 15 residues. V lost 3 bases to trimming and J lost 6 bases, with 14 bases between them. Germline-derived CDR1 and CDR2 are LNHDA and SQIVND (reference sequence). CDR3 sequence: CASSIGAGVAGELFF. The CDR3 nucleotides are TGTGCCAGTAGTATTGGTGCGGGTGTAGCCGGGGAGCTGTTTTTT.

DNA for the CDR3: TGTGCCAGCAGTGCAACAGGCCTTGGGGCCCACGAGCAGTACTTC. It codes for CASSATGLGAHEQYF. The chain couples TRBV6-4 to TRBJ2-7, with D possibly TRBD1 on 5 matching bases. Trimming cost V 4 bases and J 5 bases, with 18 bases left between them. This CDR3 has 15 amino acids. Looked up from germline, CDR1 is MRHNA and CDR2 is SNTAGT.

The chain uses TRBV7-8 and TRBJ1-4, with 9 bases that match TRBD1. From germline, CDR1 is SGHVS and CDR2 FQNEAQ. Losses at the gene ends were 5 bases for V and 5 bases for J; bases not matched to a gene: 6. This CDR3 is built from 15 residues. The CDR3 nucleotides read TGTGCCAGCAGCCCCGGGACAGGGTGGAATGAAAAACTGTTTTTT. Translating it yields CASSPGTGWNEKLFF.

In its sample, this clone was seen once. V gene TRBV9 combines with J gene TRBJ2-5, with D possibly matching TRBD1 (5 bases). The CDR3 is 15 amino acids. Germline CDR1 is SGDLS and CDR2 is YYNGEE. The V end was cut by 3 bases, the J end by 4 bases, with 16 bases between. CDR3 sequence (DNA): TGTGCCAGCAGCGGATATCTAGGGCAGGGAGAGACCCAGTACTTC. Protein sequence: CASSGYLGQGETQYF.